Listed below are T cell receptor beta chains from one sample, sequenced in a study of Ad26.COV2.S vaccination and SARS-CoV-2 variants. Some clones are missing from TCRdb's copy, which holds only in-frame ones; the method was immunoSEQ multiplex PCR. The top ten clones hold 2% to 2.5% of a sample with about 320,000 clones, around four fifths of them seen once. This sample comprised peripheral blood, obtained in a trial of Ad26.COV2.S vaccine versus placebo. The receptors shown here come from a person between 18 and 65 years old who received the Ad26.COV2.S COVID-19 vaccine or a placebo. Each CDR3 is given with its conserved first and last residue. The order of the fields is clone size, D gene, CDR3 length, J gene, V gene, CDR3 DNA, CDR3 protein. The D gene is left open where the match is weak. The listing skips clone size in some rows; elsewhere it reads once, few, many or a size class.

>once|NA|15|TRBJ1-5|TRBV7-9
TGTGCCAGCAGCCCCAACGGGGGGGCTCTTCAGCCCCAGCATTTT
CASSPNGGALQPQHF
>NA|TRBD1|15|TRBJ2-2|TRBV6-5
TGTGCCAGCAGCCTCCCTAGACAGGGCACCGGGGAGCTGTTTTTT
CASSLPRQGTGELFF
>NA|NA|14|TRBJ1-1|TRBV9
TGTGCCAGCAGCGTAGGAGGGCAGAACACTGAAGCTTTCTTT
CASSVGGQNTEAFF
>NA|TRBD1|15|TRBJ2-5|TRBV19
TGTGCCAGTAGGAAAGACAGGGACGGCCAAGAGACCCAGTACTTC
CASRKDRDGQETQYF
>NA|NA|15|TRBJ1-3|TRBV11-3
TGTGCCAGCAGCTTCCGGGCCTTCCCTGGAAACACCATATATTTT
CASSFRAFPGNTIYF
>NA|TRBD1|14|TRBJ1-2|TRBV7-2
TGTGCCAGCAGCCCAGACAGGGGAAACTATGGCTACACCTTC
CASSPDRGNYGYTF
>NA|TRBD2|13|TRBJ2-5|TRBV25-1
TGTGCCAGCAGGACGGGGGGGGAAGAGACCCAGTACTTC
CASRTGGEETQYF
>NA|NA|18|TRBJ2-2|TRBV3-1/TRBV3-2
TGTGCCAGCAGCCAAGAATCTTGGCTAAAGCCGAACACCGGGGAGCTGTTTTTT
CASSQESWLKPNTGELFF
>NA|NA|15|TRBJ1-1|TRBV5-1
TGCGCCAGCAGCGCAATGGGGGGAAAGGACACTGAAGCTTTCTTT
CASSAMGGKDTEAFF
>NA|NA|16|TRBJ1-2|TRBV30
TGTGCCTGGAGTCGAACCGACAGGCCCCGGGACTATGGCTACACCTTC
CAWSRTDRPRDYGYTF
>NA|NA|14|TRBJ1-2|TRBV7-9
TGTGCCAGCAGCTTAGTCGAGGGAGCGGACGGCTACACCTTC
CASSLVEGADGYTF
>NA|NA|13|TRBJ1-1|TRBV2
TGTGCCAGCAGCCTGCAGGGTAGCACTGAAGCTTTCTTT
CASSLQGSTEAFF
>NA|TRBD1|16|TRBJ2-3|TRBV11-1
TGTGCCAGCAGCTTAGAACCAAGACAGGGGATAGATACGCAGTATTTT
CASSLEPRQGIDTQYF
>NA|NA|14|TRBJ2-2|TRBV28
TGTGCCACCTATCGGACGCCGAACACCGGGGAGCTGTTTTTT
CATYRTPNTGELFF
>NA|NA|15|TRBJ1-2|TRBV13
TGTGCCAGCAGCTCTAGCCAGGGGTTGAACTATGGCTACACCTTC
CASSSSQGLNYGYTF
>NA|NA|15|TRBJ1-2|TRBV28
TGTGCCAGCAGTTTCCGGCCTCCAGATTTCTATGGCTACACCTTC
CASSFRPPDFYGYTF
>NA|NA|15|TRBJ2-5|TRBV7-2
TGTGCCAGCAGCCCGGCGGGGGCCTCGGGAGAGACCCAGTACTTC
CASSPAGASGETQYF
>few|NA|16|TRBJ2-6|TRBV11-3
TGTGCCAGCAGCTTAGATCGGGGTACCGGGGCCAACGTCCTGACTTTC
CASSLDRGTGANVLTF
>once|TRBD2|14|TRBJ2-5|TRBV29-1
TGCAGCGTTGAAAGACGGGGGGGCCGCGAGACCCAGTACTTC
CSVERRGGRETQYF
>NA|TRBD1|16|TRBJ2-1|TRBV14
TGTGCCAGCAGCCGATCCGGGACAGGGGATAACAATGAGCAGTTCTTC
CASSRSGTGDNNEQFF
>NA|NA|16|TRBJ2-4|TRBV5-6
TGTGCCAGCACCTTGGGGACTGGGCTAGCCAAAAACATTCAGTACTTC
CASTLGTGLAKNIQYF
>NA|NA|17|TRBJ1-2|TRBV11-3
TGTGCCAGCAGCTTAGGATTCCCTCCACCGCCGGGCTATGGCTACACCTTC
CASSLGFPPPPGYGYTF
>NA|NA|15|TRBJ2-7|TRBV5-1
TGCGCCAGCAGCTGGGTAGGGGCAGCATCGGACGAGCAGTACTTC
CASSWVGAASDEQYF
>NA|TRBD1|15|TRBJ2-7|TRBV3-1/TRBV3-2
TGTGCCAGCAGTCCCGGCACAGGGGGCTCATACGAGCAGTACTTC
CASSPGTGGSYEQYF
>NA|TRBD1|18|TRBJ1-5|TRBV6-4
TGTGCCAGCAGAGGTCCGGACAGGGCGTCAGTTAGCAATCAGCCCCAGCATTTT
CASRGPDRASVSNQPQHF
>NA|NA|13|TRBJ1-3|TRBV5-3
TGTGCCAGAAGCCAGGTCCCTGGAAACACCATATATTTT
CARSQVPGNTIYF
>NA|TRBD1|14|TRBJ1-2|TRBV6-5
TGTGCCAGCAAAGAGCAGGGGGCCCCTTGGGGCTACACCTTC
CASKEQGAPWGYTF
>NA|NA|16|TRBJ1-1|TRBV28
TGTGCCAGCAGTCTACTCGCCCACGGGAGGAACACTGAAGCTTTCTTT
CASSLLAHGRNTEAFF
>NA|NA|12|TRBJ1-2|TRBV2
TGTGCCAGCGGACGACGGAACTATGGCTACACCTTC
CASGRRNYGYTF
>NA|TRBD1|16|TRBJ1-5|TRBV6-2/TRBV6-3
TGTGCCAGCAGTTATGGACAGGGGGTTTGGAATCAGCCCCAGCATTTT
CASSYGQGVWNQPQHF
>NA|TRBD1|16|TRBJ1-2|TRBV6-6
TGTGCCAGCAGTCCTCAGACAGGGGGGAGAAAAAATGGCTACACCTTC
CASSPQTGGRKNGYTF
>NA|TRBD1|15|TRBJ1-1|TRBV5-4
TGTGCCAGCAGCCCGAGGACAGGGGAACTGACTGAAGCTTTCTTT
CASSPRTGELTEAFF
>NA|NA|13|TRBJ1-1|TRBV12-3/TRBV12-4
TGTGCCAGCGGGTCATGGGACGGGACTGAAGCTTTCTTT
CASGSWDGTEAFF
>NA|NA|13|TRBJ2-2|TRBV28
TGTGCCAGCAGTTTGGTAGGCACCGGGGAGCTGTTTTTT
CASSLVGTGELFF
>once|NA|16|TRBJ2-5|TRBV7-9
TGTGCCAGCAGCTTCACCTCTGGGGGTCTCCAAGAGACCCAGTACTTC
CASSFTSGGLQETQYF
>NA|TRBD1|15|TRBJ2-4|TRBV7-9
TGTGCCAGCAGCTTCCCGGACAGGGTAAAAAACATTCAGTACTTC
CASSFPDRVKNIQYF
>NA|NA|14|TRBJ1-1|TRBV4-2
TGTGCCAGCAGCCAAGATGAGGAGGGGTTGTCGGCTTTCTTT
CASSQDEEGLSAFF
>few|NA|15|TRBJ1-4|TRBV7-8
TGTGCCAGCAGCTTAGTAAGGCAACAGCCTGAAAAACTGTTTTTT
CASSLVRQQPEKLFF
>NA|NA|15|TRBJ1-5|TRBV7-8
TGTGCCAGCAGCTTCGACGGGAATAGCAATCAGCCCCAGCATTTT
CASSFDGNSNQPQHF
>NA|NA|14|TRBJ2-3|TRBV11-2
TGTGCCAGCAGCTTAAGCCGGGTGTTGGATACGCAGTATTTT
CASSLSRVLDTQYF
>NA|NA|13|TRBJ1-1|TRBV2
TGTGCCAGCAGTGAAAGGAAGAACACTGAAGCTTTCTTT
CASSERKNTEAFF
>NA|NA|10|TRBJ2-3|TRBV7-9
TGTGCCAGCAGCTTAGATACGCAGTATTTT
CASSLDTQYF
>NA|TRBD1|16|TRBJ1-6|TRBV7-2
TGTGCCAGCAGCTTAGGCCAAAGGACAGGGGGTTCACCCCTCCACTTT
CASSLGQRTGGSPLHF
>NA|TRBD1|15|TRBJ1-5|TRBV19
TGTGCCAGTAGTAGGGGACAGGTGTTCAATCAGCCCCAGCATTTT
CASSRGQVFNQPQHF
>NA|TRBD2|16|TRBJ2-7|TRBV6-5
TGTGCCAGCAGTTACTCCGCCGGCGGGGGGGGTTACGAGCAGTACTTC
CASSYSAGGGGYEQYF
>once|NA|13|TRBJ1-2|TRBV18
TGTGCCGGGGCAAGAGCAGATCTGGATGGCTACACCTTC
CAGARADLDGYTF
>NA|NA|13|TRBJ2-1|TRBV5-4
TGTGCCAGCAGCTTGATCCCCGACAATGAGCAGTTCTTC
CASSLIPDNEQFF
>NA|NA|15|TRBJ2-3|TRBV10-3
TGTGCCATCAGGGGGTCCCCCGAGGGCACAGATACGCAGTATTTT
CAIRGSPEGTDTQYF
>NA|NA|13|TRBJ2-3|TRBV5-6
TGTGCCAGCAGCCCTACGGGGGGCGATACGCAGTATTTT
CASSPTGGDTQYF
>NA|NA|14|TRBJ2-5|TRBV19
TGTGCCAGTAGCATAGCGGTCCGACCCGAGACCCAGTACTTC
CASSIAVRPETQYF